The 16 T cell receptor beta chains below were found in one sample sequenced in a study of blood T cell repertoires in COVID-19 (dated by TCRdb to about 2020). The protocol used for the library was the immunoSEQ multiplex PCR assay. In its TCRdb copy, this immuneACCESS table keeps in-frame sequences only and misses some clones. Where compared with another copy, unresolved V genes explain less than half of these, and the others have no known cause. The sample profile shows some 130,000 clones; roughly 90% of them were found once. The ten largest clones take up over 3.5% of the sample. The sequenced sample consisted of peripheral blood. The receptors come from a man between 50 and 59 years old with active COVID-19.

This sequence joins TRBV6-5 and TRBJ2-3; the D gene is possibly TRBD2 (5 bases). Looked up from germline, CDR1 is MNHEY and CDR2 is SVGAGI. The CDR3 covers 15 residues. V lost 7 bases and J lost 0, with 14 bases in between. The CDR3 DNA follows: TGTGCCAGCATTTCTACTAGGTTAAGCACAGATACGCAGTATTTT. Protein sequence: CASISTRLSTDTQYF.

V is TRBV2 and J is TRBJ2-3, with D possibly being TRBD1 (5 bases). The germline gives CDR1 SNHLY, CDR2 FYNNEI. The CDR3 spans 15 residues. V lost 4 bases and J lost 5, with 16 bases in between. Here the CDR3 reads CASSVGLVGRDTQYF. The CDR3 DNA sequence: TGTGCCAGCAGTGTGGGTTTGGTGGGGCGAGATACGCAGTATTTT. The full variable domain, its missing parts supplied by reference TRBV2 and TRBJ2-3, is EPEVTQTPSHQVTQMGQEVILRCVPISNHLYFYWYRQILGQKVEFLVSFYNNEISEKSEIFDDQFSVERPDGSNFTLKIRSTKLEDSAMYFCASSVGLVGRDTQYFGPGTRLTVL.

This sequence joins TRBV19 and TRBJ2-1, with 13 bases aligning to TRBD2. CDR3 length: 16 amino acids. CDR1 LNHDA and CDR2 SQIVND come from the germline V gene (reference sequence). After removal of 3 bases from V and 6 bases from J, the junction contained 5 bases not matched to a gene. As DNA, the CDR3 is TGTGCCAGTAGTATCATGGGACTAGCGGGGAGCAATGAGCAGTTCTTC. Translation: CASSIMGLAGSNEQFF. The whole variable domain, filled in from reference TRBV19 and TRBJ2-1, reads DGGITQSPKYLFRKEGQNVTLSCEQNLNHDAMYWYRQDPGQGLRLIYYSQIVNDFQKGDIAEGYSVSREKKESFPLTVTSAQKNPTAFYLCASSIMGLAGSNEQFFGPGTRLTVL.

The CDR3 DNA follows: TGTGCCAGTTCCGGGTTGTTGACAGGGGTGGTGAACACTGAAGCTTTCTTT. Its translation: CASSGLLTGVVNTEAFF. This sequence joins TRBV28 and TRBJ1-1; 8 nucleotides align to TRBD1. V was pared by 9 bases and J by 0 bases, with 15 bases of the junction left unmatched. Per the germline V gene, CDR1 is MDHEN and CDR2 is SYDVKM. The CDR3 is made up of 17 amino acids.

The CDR3 is CASRQDPWAPLHF. CDR3 sequence (DNA): TGTGCCAGCCGACAGGACCCCTGGGCACCCCTCCACTTT. The V call is TRBV6-5, the J call TRBJ1-6, with D maybe TRBD1 (6 bases). Germline V lookup: CDR1 MNHEY, CDR2 SVGAGI. The germline V and J ends were trimmed by 8 bases and 11 bases, with 16 bases remaining between them. The CDR3 covers 13 residues.

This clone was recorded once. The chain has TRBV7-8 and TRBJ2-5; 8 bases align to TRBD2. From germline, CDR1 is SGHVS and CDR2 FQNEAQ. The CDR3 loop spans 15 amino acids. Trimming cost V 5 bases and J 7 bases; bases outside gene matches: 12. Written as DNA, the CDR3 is TGTGCCAGCAGCGCTGATTCCGGGACTAGGGGGACCCAGTACTTC. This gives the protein CASSADSGTRGTQYF. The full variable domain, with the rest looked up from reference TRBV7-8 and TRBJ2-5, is GAGVSQSPRYKVAKRGQDVALRCDPISGHVSLFWYQQALGQGPEFLTYFQNEAQLDKSGLPSDRFFAERPEGSVSTLKIQRTQQEDSAVYLCASSADSGTRGTQYFGPGTRLLVL.

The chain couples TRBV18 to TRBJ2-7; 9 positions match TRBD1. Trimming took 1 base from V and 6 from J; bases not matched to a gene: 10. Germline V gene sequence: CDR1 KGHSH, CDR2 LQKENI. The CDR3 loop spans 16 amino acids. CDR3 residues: CASSPRFLGTGREQYV. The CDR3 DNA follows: TGTGCCAGCTCACCACGGTTCCTCGGGACAGGGCGCGAGCAGTACGTC.

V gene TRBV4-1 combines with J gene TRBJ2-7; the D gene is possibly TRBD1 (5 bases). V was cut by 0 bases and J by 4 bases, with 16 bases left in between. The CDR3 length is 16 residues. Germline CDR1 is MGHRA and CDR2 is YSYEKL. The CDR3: CASSQDQGRQRYEQYF. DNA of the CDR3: TGCGCCAGCAGCCAAGATCAGGGCAGGCAAAGGTACGAGCAGTACTTC.

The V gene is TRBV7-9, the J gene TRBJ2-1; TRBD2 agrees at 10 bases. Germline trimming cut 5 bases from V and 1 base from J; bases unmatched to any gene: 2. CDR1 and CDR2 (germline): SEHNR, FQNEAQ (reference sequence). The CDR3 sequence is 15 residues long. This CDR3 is CASSRTSGSYNEQFF. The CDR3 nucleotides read TGTGCCAGCAGCAGGACTAGCGGTTCCTACAATGAGCAGTTCTTC.

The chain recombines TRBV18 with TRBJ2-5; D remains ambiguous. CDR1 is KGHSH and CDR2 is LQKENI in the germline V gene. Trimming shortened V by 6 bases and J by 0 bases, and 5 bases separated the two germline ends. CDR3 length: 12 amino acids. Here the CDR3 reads CASSRDQETQYF. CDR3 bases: TGTGCCAGCTCCCGAGACCAAGAGACCCAGTACTTC.

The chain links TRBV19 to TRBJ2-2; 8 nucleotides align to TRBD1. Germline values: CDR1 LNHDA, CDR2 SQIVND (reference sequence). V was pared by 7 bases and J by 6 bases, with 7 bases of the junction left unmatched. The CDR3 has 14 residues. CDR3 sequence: CASIRQGLSGELFF. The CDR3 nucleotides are TGTGCCAGTATTCGACAGGGGTTGTCCGGGGAGCTGTTTTTT.

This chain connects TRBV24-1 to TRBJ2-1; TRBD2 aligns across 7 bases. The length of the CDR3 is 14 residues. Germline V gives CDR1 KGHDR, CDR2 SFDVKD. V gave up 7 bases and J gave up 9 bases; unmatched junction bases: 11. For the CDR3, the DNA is TGTGCCACCAGAGAGGCGGGCGGGAGCTCTGAGCAGTTCTTC. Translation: CATREAGGSSEQFF.

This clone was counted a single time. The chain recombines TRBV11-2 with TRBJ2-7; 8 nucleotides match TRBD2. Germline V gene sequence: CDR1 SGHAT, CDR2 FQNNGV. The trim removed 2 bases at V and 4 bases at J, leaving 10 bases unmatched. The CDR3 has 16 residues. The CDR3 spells CASSLRPGSGGYEQYF. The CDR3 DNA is TGTGCCAGCAGCTTACGCCCCGGGAGCGGGGGTTACGAGCAGTACTTC.

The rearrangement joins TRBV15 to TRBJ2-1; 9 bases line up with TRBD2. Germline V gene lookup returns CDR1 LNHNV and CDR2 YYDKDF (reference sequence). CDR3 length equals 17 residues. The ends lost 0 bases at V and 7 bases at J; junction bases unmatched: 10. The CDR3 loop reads CATSREPAGTSKNEQFF. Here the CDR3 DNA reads TGTGCCACCAGCAGAGAACCGGCCGGGACTAGCAAGAATGAGCAGTTCTTC. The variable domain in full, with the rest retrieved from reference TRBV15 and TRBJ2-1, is DAMVIQNPRYQVTQFGKPVTLSCSQTLNHNVMYWYQQKSSQAPKLLFHYYDKDFNNEADTPDNFQSRRPNTSFCFLDIRSPGLGDTAMYLCATSREPAGTSKNEQFFGPGTRLTVL.

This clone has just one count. The CDR3 protein is CASALGGTQKGYTF. CDR3 sequence (DNA): TGTGCCAGCGCCTTAGGGGGCACTCAAAAGGGCTACACCTTC. The gene calls are TRBV28 and TRBJ1-2, with 7 bases identical to TRBD1. CDR1 is MDHEN, CDR2 SYDVKM, per germline. The CDR3 consists of 14 residues. After removal of 8 bases from V and 8 bases from J, the junction contained 14 bases not matched to a gene.

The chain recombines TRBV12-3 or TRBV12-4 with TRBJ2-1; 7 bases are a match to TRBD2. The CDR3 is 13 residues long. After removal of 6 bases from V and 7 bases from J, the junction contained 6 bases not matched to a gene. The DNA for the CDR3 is TGTGCCAGCAGACCAGCGGGGAGGAATGAGCAGTTCTTC. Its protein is CASRPAGRNEQFF.